These T cell receptor beta chains were read from a single sample in a study of shared clonotypes between healthy human individuals. Sequencing was performed with immunoSEQ multiplex PCR; in TCRdb, only in-frame clones are kept and a portion is missing. Of about 2.5 million clones in the sample, around 90% were seen once. Sequenced sample: naive CD4+ T cells from PBMCs. The receptors shown here come from a man aged 18 to 35 in good health. Some clones in this sample may be carry-over from other donors' samples. Both conserved end residues are trimmed from each CDR3. Not all rows give a size; the values are once, few, many and, for expanded clones, a class.

clone size | J gene | V gene | CDR3 protein
NA | TRBJ2-1 | TRBV7-2 | ASSFRSSGSYNEQF
NA | TRBJ1-2 | TRBV7-9 | ASSPPAQYYGYT
NA | TRBJ2-7 | TRBV5-4 | ASSLQGAQVEQY
NA | TRBJ2-7 | TRBV10-1 | ASSVPGSYEQY
NA | TRBJ2-1 | TRBV7-2 | ASSLVGGEQF
NA | TRBJ2-7 | TRBV28 | ASRTPTTDEQY
once | TRBJ1-2 | TRBV6-1 | ASSLQGPNYGYT
NA | TRBJ1-1 | TRBV4-2 | ASNNLGAEAF
NA | TRBJ2-3 | TRBV9 | ASSVVGIASTDTQY
NA | TRBJ2-3 | TRBV7-3 | ASSLKWGTGGVDTQY
once | TRBJ1-2 | TRBV7-9 | ASSARHVGYT
NA | TRBJ2-3 | TRBV27 | ASSLFGLAESTDTQY
NA | TRBJ2-2 | TRBV18 | ASSPRNVLANTGELF
NA | TRBJ2-1 | TRBV11-3 | ASRGTGEGNEQF
NA | TRBJ2-3 | TRBV2 | ATGLAGITDTQY
NA | TRBJ2-5 | TRBV18 | ASSTDRVQTQY
NA | TRBJ2-5 | TRBV11-2 | ASSLGRLQETQY
NA | TRBJ1-5 | TRBV19 | ASSIGGLSNQPQH
NA | TRBJ2-4 | TRBV19 | ASRSRGQVKNIQY
NA | TRBJ2-2 | TRBV5-1 | ASSLDSGTGELF
NA | TRBJ2-5 | TRBV7-2 | ASSLLQGLETQY
NA | TRBJ1-1 | TRBV11-3 | ASSLIGSTEAF
NA | TRBJ2-7 | TRBV6-1 | ASSEMGVSYEQY
NA | TRBJ2-2 | TRBV2 | ASRKTNTGELF
NA | TRBJ2-5 | TRBV19 | ASRDMNQETQY
NA | TRBJ2-2 | TRBV9 | ASSARGTATGELF
NA | TRBJ2-2 | TRBV5-4 | ASSLRAGGGTGELF
once | TRBJ1-2 | TRBV6-1 | ASSGVLGRDRDYGYT
NA | TRBJ1-5 | TRBV19 | ASSSSGNNQPQH
NA | TRBJ2-5 | TRBV30 | AWSVLGRNQETQY
NA | TRBJ2-5 | TRBV7-3 | ASSWGLAGGPETQY
NA | TRBJ1-1 | TRBV28 | ASRGVNTEAF
NA | TRBJ1-1 | TRBV10-3 | AAGVGENTEAF
once | TRBJ1-2 | TRBV28 | ASLVGGAIERDYGYT
once | TRBJ2-2 | TRBV5-4 | ASSFGGLGYTGELF
few | TRBJ1-5 | TRBV27 | ASSLSMFAGGSNQPQH
NA | TRBJ2-2 | TRBV28 | ATSSPRLFANTGELF
NA | TRBJ1-5 | TRBV6-5 | ASSSLQPQH
NA | TRBJ2-7 | TRBV2 | ASSEVWAGEQY
NA | NA | TRBV27 | ASRATTGANYEQY
NA | TRBJ2-1 | TRBV2 | ASLAGSEQF
few | TRBJ1-2 | TRBV28 | ASSDRDGYT
NA | TRBJ2-5 | TRBV27 | ASSPMGSGRDQETQY
NA | TRBJ1-4 | TRBV28 | ASSSGLGGEKLF
NA | TRBJ2-5 | TRBV14 | ASSQVAQETQY
once | TRBJ2-7 | TRBV7-2 | ASSFLGPRAGTLN
NA | TRBJ1-3 | TRBV30 | AWQDKGQAGNTIY
NA | TRBJ2-3 | TRBV7-3 | ASSLIDSDTQY